Here is one T cell receptor (beta chain) with its context. Its antigen is as yet unknown. The CDR3 runs to 14 residues. The ends lost 6 bases at V and 6 bases at J; junction bases unmatched: 3. CDR1 MDHEN and CDR2 SYDVKM come from the germline V gene. The sample comes from a study of identifying expanded T cells in peripheral blood. No infections or other immune events were documented during collection. Study results and caveats: Clone count variance between roughly two-week samples rose with total template count. Differentially abundant clones: 0.95 to 1.5 between replicates, about 15 at about two weeks, around 20 at four.

Method: immunoSEQ multiplex PCR; TCRdb's copy keeps in-frame clones and lacks some. The repertoire holds roughly 75,000 clones, with under 90% as singletons. The TCR comes from a person aged 18 to 70 in good health. Input material: blood. The chain recombines TRBV28 with TRBJ1-6, with TRBD1 matching 9 bases. CDR3 in amino acids: CASRKTGGNSPLHF. The CDR3 region has the DNA TGTGCCAGCAGGAAGACAGGGGGTAATTCACCCCTCCACTTT.